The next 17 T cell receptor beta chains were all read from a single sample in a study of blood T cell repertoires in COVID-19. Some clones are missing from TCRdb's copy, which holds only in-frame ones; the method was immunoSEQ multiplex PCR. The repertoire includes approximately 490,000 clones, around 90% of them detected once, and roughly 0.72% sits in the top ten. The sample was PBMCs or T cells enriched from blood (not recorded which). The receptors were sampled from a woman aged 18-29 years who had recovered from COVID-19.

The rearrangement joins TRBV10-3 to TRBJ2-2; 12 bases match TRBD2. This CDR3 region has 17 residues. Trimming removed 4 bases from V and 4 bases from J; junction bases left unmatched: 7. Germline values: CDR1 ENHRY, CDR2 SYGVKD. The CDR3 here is CAISAASGGGFTGELFF. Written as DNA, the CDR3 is TGTGCCATCAGTGCTGCTAGCGGGGGGGGATTCACCGGGGAGCTGTTTTTT.

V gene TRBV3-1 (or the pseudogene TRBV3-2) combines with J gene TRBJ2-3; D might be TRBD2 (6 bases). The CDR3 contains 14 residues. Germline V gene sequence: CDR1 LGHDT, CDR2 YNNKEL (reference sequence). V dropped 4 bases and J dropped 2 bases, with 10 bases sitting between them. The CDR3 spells CASSLGLLTDTQYF. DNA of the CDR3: TGTGCCAGCAGCCTGGGACTCCTCACAGATACGCAGTATTTT.

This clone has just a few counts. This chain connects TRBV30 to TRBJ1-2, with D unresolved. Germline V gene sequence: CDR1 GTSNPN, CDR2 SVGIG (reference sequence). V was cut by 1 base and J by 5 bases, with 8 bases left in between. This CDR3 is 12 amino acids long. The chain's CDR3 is CAWSEAPYGYTF. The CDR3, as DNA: TGTGCCTGGAGTGAAGCACCATATGGCTACACCTTC. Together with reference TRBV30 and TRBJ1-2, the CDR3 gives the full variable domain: SQTIHQWPATLVQPVGSPLSLECTVEGTSNPNLYWYRQAAGRGLQLLFYSVGIGQISSEVPQNLSASRPQDRQFILSSKKLLLSDSGFYLCAWSEAPYGYTFGSGTRLTVV.

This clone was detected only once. The CDR3 reads CASSPGGQGYEQYF. For the CDR3, the DNA is TGTGCCAGCAGCCCAGGGGGACAGGGCTACGAGCAGTACTTC. The rearrangement joins TRBV3-1 (or the pseudogene TRBV3-2) to TRBJ2-7, with TRBD1 matching over 9 bases. The ends lost 4 bases at V and 3 bases at J; junction bases unmatched: 4. The CDR3 has 14 residues. Germline V gene data show CDR1 as LGHDT and CDR2 as YNNKEL (reference sequence).

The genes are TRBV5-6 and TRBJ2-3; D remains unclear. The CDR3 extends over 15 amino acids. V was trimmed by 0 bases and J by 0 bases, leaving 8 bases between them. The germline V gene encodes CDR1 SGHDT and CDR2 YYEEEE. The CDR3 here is CASSLGQTSTDTQYF. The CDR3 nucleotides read TGTGCCAGCAGCTTGGGGCAGACTAGCACAGATACGCAGTATTTT.

CDR3 region: CASSQGVVRGGSQETQYF. CDR3 nucleotide sequence: TGCGCCAGCAGCCAAGGAGTTGTGCGGGGGGGCTCCCAAGAGACCCAGTACTTC. The rearrangement uses TRBV4-1 and TRBJ2-5, with TRBD2 matching 9 bases. The germline gives CDR1 MGHRA, CDR2 YSYEKL. CDR3 length: 18 amino acids. With 1 base clipped from V and 1 base from J, the junction kept 10 bases outside the gene matches.

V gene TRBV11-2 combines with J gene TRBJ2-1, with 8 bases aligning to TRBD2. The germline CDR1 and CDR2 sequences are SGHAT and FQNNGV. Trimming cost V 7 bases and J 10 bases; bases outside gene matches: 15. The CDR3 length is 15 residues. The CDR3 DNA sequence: TGTGCCAGCACCACCACCGGGGGGGCCGTATGGGAGCAGTTCTTC. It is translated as CASTTTGGAVWEQFF.

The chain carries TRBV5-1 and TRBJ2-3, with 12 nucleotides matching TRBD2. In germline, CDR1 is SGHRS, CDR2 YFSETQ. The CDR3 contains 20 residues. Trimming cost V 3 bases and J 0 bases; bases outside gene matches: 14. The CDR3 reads CASSSRLAGVTIQSTDTQYF. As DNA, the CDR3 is TGCGCCAGCAGCTCTAGACTAGCGGGGGTAACAATCCAGAGCACAGATACGCAGTATTTT.

CDR3 sequence (DNA): TGTGCCAGCAGCTTAAGGGGGGGGATTTACGAGCAGTACTTC. Its protein is CASSLRGGIYEQYF. J is TRBJ2-7 and V is TRBV11-2; TRBD2 might be the D (7 bases). The CDR3 is 14 residues long. V gave up 2 bases and J gave up 4 bases, with 12 bases separating them. Germline assignment: CDR1 SGHAT and CDR2 FQNNGV. The full variable domain, its missing parts supplied by reference TRBV11-2 and TRBJ2-7, is EAGVAQSPRYKIIEKRQSVAFWCNPISGHATLYWYQQILGQGPKLLIQFQNNGVVDDSQLPKDRFSAERLKGVDSTLKIQPAKLEDSAVYLCASSLRGGIYEQYFGPGTRLTVT.

The DNA for the CDR3 is TGCGCCACCTCGACAGGGGCGAGCTACGAGCAGTACTTC. Translated: CATSTGASYEQYF. The V and J genes are TRBV5-1 and TRBJ2-7; 8 bases agree with TRBD1. The germline V gene has CDR1 SGHRS and CDR2 YFSETQ. The CDR3 loop spans 13 amino acids. After removal of 9 bases from V and 3 bases from J, the junction contained 8 bases not matched to a gene. Together with reference TRBV5-1 and TRBJ2-7, the CDR3 gives the full variable domain: KAGVTQTPRYLIKTRGQQVTLSCSPISGHRSVSWYQQTPGQGLQFLFEYFSETQRNKGNFPGRFSGRQFSNSRSEMNVSTLELGDSALYLCATSTGASYEQYFGPGTRLTVT.

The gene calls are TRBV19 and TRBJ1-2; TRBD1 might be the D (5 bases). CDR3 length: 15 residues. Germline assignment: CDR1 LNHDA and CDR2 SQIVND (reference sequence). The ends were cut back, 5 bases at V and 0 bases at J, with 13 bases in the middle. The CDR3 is CASSSDSLSNYGYTF. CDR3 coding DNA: TGTGCCAGTAGTTCCGACAGCCTTTCTAACTATGGCTACACCTTC. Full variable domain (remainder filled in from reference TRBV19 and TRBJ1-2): DGGITQSPKYLFRKEGQNVTLSCEQNLNHDAMYWYRQDPGQGLRLIYYSQIVNDFQKGDIAEGYSVSREKKESFPLTVTSAQKNPTAFYLCASSSDSLSNYGYTFGSGTRLTVV.

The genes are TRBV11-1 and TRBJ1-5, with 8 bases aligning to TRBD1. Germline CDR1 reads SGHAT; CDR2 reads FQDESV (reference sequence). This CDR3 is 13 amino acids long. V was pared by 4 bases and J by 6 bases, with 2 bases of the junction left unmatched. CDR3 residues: CASSSDRGQPQHF. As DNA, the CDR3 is TGTGCCAGCAGCTCAGACAGGGGTCAGCCCCAGCATTTT.

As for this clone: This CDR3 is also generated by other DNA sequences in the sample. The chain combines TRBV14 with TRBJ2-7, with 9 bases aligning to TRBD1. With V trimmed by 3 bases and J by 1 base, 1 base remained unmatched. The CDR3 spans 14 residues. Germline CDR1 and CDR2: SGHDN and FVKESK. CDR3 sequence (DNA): TGTGCCAGCAGCCAGGGACAGGGATCCTACGAGCAGTACTTC. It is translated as CASSQGQGSYEQYF.

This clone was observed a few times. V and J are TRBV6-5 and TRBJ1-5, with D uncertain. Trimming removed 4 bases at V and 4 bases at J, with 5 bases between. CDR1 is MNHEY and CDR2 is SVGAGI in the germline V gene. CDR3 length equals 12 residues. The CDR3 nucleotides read TGTGCCAGCAGTTCTTATAATCAGCCCCAGCATTTT. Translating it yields CASSSYNQPQHF.

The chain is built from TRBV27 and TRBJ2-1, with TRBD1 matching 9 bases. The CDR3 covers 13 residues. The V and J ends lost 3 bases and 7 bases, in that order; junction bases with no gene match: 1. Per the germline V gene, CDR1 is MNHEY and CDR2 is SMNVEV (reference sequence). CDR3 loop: CASSLGQGNEQFF. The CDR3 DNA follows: TGTGCCAGCAGTTTGGGACAGGGTAATGAGCAGTTCTTC.

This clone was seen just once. This chain's CDR3 is CASTLNTGELFF. In DNA, the CDR3 is TGTGCCAGCACCCTAAACACCGGGGAGCTGTTTTTT. The rearrangement links TRBV11-2 to TRBJ2-2; no clear D. The CDR3 extends over 12 amino acids. Germline CDR1 SGHAT, CDR2 FQNNGV. The ends were cut back, 7 bases at V and 2 bases at J, with 5 bases in the middle.

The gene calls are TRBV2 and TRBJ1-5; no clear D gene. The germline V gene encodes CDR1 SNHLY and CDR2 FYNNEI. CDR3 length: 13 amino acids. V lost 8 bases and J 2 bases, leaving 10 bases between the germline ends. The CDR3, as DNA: TGTGCCAGCGCCCGGGAGGGCAATCAGCCCCAGCATTTT. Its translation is CASAREGNQPQHF.